This T cell receptor (beta chain) is from a study of T cell responses to AZD1222 COVID-19 vaccine. Assay: immunoSEQ multiplex PCR; the TCRdb copy retains only in-frame clones and omits some. The sample holds roughly 55,000 clones; 70% to 90% are singletons and the top ten take approximately 2%. The ends lost 6 bases at V and 2 bases at J; junction bases unmatched: 8. The CDR3 loop spans 15 amino acids. Germline-derived CDR1 and CDR2 are SEHNR and FQNEAQ (reference sequence). The TCR originated in an adult in good health. The chain uses TRBV7-9 and TRBJ2-3; 7 nucleotides match TRBD1. Sequenced here: peripheral blood, sampled on day 0 of AZD1222 vaccination. CDR3 nucleotide sequence: TGTGCCAGCAGTCTAAGGACAGGCCTCACAGATACGCAGTATTTT. This codes for CASSLRTGLTDTQYF. The variable domain in full, completed from reference TRBV7-9 and TRBJ2-3, reads DTGVSQNPRHKITKRGQNVTFRCDPISEHNRLYWYRQTLGQGPEFLTYFQNEAQLEKSRLLSDRFSAERPKGSFSTLEIQRTEQGDSAMYLCASSLRTGLTDTQYFGPGTRLTVL.